This T cell receptor beta chain was recovered during a study of T cell clones after liver transplantation. Study-level information: Subjects received no induction therapy and standard immunosuppression until randomization at 12-24 months post-transplant.

CDR3 length: 16 residues. Unmatched junction bases numbered 3, after V lost 3 bases and J lost 1 base. CDR1 and CDR2 (germline): LNHDA, SQIVND (reference sequence). Clones were read by immunoSEQ multiplex PCR, and TCRdb kept only the in-frame ones, dropping some. This sample yields 65,000 to 70,000 clones, of which about 91% are seen a single time; approximately 0.96% belongs to the top ten. The TCR originated in a human patient who received a liver transplant. Some T cells may arise from the graft donor. The material sequenced was CD4+ T cells from blood, taken less than 27 months after liver transplant. The gene calls are TRBV19 and TRBJ1-1, with 12 bases lining up with TRBD1. CDR3 loop: CASSIGTGGGNTEAFF. The CDR3 DNA is TGTGCCAGTAGTATTGGGACAGGGGGCGGGAACACTGAAGCTTTCTTT.